This T cell receptor beta chain was sequenced during a study of blood T cell repertoires in COVID-19. Turning to the study itself: Material from acute and convalescent COVID-19 was sourced from the United States, Italy and Spain. PBMCs, B-cell-depleted T cells, or T cells were the source of the cDNA or gDNA that made up the material.

This CDR3 spans 15 amino acids. Per the germline V gene, CDR1 is MNHEY and CDR2 is SVGAGI. With V trimmed by 4 bases and J by 2 bases, 7 bases remained unmatched. Per the authors' pipeline: Amplifying reference gene primers gave estimates of nucleated cell counts. Some clones are missing from TCRdb's copy, which holds only in-frame ones; the method was immunoSEQ multiplex PCR. V, J and clone size are those of that table, while D and trimming were read from the DNA. The table has roughly 150,000 clones, under 90% seen once. The V gene is TRBV6-5, the J gene TRBJ1-1; TRBD1 matches at 7 bases. Material: peripheral blood. This receptor was obtained from a woman aged 80 or over with active or convalescent COVID-19. The CDR3 here is CASSFPGQTNTEAFF. CDR3 nucleotide sequence: TGTGCCAGCAGTTTTCCGGGACAGACCAACACTGAAGCTTTCTTT.